This T cell receptor (beta chain) was captured by sequencing in a study of blood T cell repertoires in COVID-19 (dated by TCRdb to about 2020). Some background on the complete study: Collaborator samples came from the United States, Italy and Spain and covered acute and convalescent phases of COVID-19. The material from the prospective study consisted of cDNA or gDNA derived from T cells, B-cell-depleted T cells, or PBMCs. Deeply sampled blood TCRbeta repertoires from subjects exposed to, actively infected with, or recovered from COVID-19 were included in the dataset. The repertoires were released in a freely available public database meant as a resource for research on the immune response to SARS-CoV-2. The samples were drawn from two sources: the first 160 participants of the ongoing ImmuneRACE study, and 1,200 or so subjects contributed by 6 global collaborators. The sample metadata nearly always contained a de-identified subject ID, COVID-19 status, age in years and sex. Where available, HLA class I and class II types were taken from metadata supplied by the sample provider and were not determined by assay-based typing.

Overall results and qualifications from the work: Clinical and demographic metadata were provided uncurated, with the amount varying by source and participant.

Concerning this clone itself: Its antigen remains unidentified. No much larger clonotype is one base removed from it; base qualities were not supplied.

V ends up 6 bases short and J 2 bases short, with an unmatched junction base count of 3. The CDR3 goes from the cysteine to the phenylalanine over 14 residues. Left in the record is the CDR3 DNA by itself, 42 bases read in frame from the first base. The CDR1 and CDR2 encoded by the germline V gene are KGHSH and LQKENI. Each collaborating institution followed its own protocols to collect whole blood in K2EDTA tubes. For TCRbeta analysis, collaborator samples were shipped as frozen whole blood, as isolated PBMCs, or as DNA extracted from either sample type. TCRbeta CDR3 regions were amplified from genomic DNA by means of the immunoSEQ Assay, a bias-controlled multiplex PCR. On the study's bioinformatics: The number of nucleated cells in each sample was estimated from the amplification of reference gene primers within the assay. To quantify the absolute abundance of each unique TCRbeta CDR3 rearrangement, sequence reads were collapsed and filtered. For each sample, productive Simpson clonality was calculated as the square root of Simpson's diversity index across productive rearrangements. As stored in TCRdb, this immuneACCESS dataset retains in-frame rearrangements with V and J assigned. A fraction of the clones does not appear; measured against another copy, unresolved V genes explain less than half of the discrepancy, and the remainder lacks a known reason. Clonal size and the V and J genes are those of that table, whereas D and trimming came from the DNA. For this sample the table gives approximately 260,000 clones, of which 65% to 85% were detected only once. The ten top clones hold roughly 4% of the sample.

The TCR sequence derives from a middle-aged woman with active or convalescent COVID-19. The chain links TRBV18 with TRBJ1-1, with 10 central nucleotides matching TRBD1. Sequenced input: peripheral blood. The sequence in DNA is TGTGCCAGCTCTGGACAGGGGGGAAACACTGAAGCTTTCTTT. It translates to CASSGQGGNTEAFF. The entire variable domain, with the stretches around the CDR3 drawn from the reference TRBV18 and TRBJ1-1 proteins, is NAGVMQNPRHLVRRRGQEARLRCSPMKGHSHVYWYRQLPEEGLKFMVYLQKENIIDESGMPKERFSAEFPKEGPSILRIQQVVRGDSAAYFCASSGQGGNTEAFFGQGTRLTVV.